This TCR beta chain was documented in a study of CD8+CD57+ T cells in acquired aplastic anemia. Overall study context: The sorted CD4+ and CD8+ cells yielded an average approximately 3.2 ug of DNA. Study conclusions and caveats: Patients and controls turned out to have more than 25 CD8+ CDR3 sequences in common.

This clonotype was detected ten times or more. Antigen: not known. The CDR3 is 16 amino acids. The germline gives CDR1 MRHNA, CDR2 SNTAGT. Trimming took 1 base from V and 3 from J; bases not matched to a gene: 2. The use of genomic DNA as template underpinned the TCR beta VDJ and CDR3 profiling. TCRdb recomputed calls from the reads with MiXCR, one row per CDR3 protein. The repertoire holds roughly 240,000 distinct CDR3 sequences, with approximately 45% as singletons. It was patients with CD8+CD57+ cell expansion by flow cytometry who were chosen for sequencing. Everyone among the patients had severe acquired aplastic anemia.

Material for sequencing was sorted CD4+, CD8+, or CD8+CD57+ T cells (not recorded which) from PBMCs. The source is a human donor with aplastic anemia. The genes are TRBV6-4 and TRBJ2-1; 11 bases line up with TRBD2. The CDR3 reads CASSDLTSGDYNEQFF. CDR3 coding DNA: TGTGCCAGCAGTGACTTGACTAGCGGGGACTACAATGAGCAGTTCTTC.